Sequencing of this T cell receptor (beta chain) was carried out in a study of a mutant IDH1 vaccine in newly diagnosed glioma. Turning to the study itself: Vaccination began 4-6 weeks post radiotherapy alone, or with temozolomide cycles. It was radiotherapy, temozolomide, or both that patients received previously, with most receiving both.

Using immunoSEQ multiplex PCR, the repertoire was profiled, and TCRdb retains in-frame clones only, with some absent. The sample yields some 60,000 clones, approximately 80% seen once. Specified time point: week 11, during vaccination. Doses consisted of 300 ug of mutant IDH1 20-mer peptide each, paired with topical imiquimod. As regards this clone: The antigen remains undetermined.

The CDR3 totals 14 residues. Unmatched junction bases numbered 9, after V lost 10 bases and J lost 3 bases. Germline V gene sequence: CDR1 SEHNR, CDR2 FQNEAQ (reference sequence). Whole-study results and caveats: There were vaccine-induced immune responses in under 95% of the patients.

The source was PBMCs, collected from a glioma patient whose treatment included an IDH1 peptide vaccine. The V gene is TRBV7-9, the J gene TRBJ2-5; TRBD2 aligns across 9 bases. This clonotype was sampled from a man aged 30 to 45 with glioma. CDR3 sequence: CAISGGPPKETQYF. Here the CDR3 DNA reads TGTGCCATAAGCGGGGGGCCCCCGAAAGAGACCCAGTACTTC.